This T cell receptor beta chain is from a study of T cell responses to AZD1222 COVID-19 vaccine. Assay: immunoSEQ multiplex PCR; the TCRdb copy retains only in-frame clones and omits some. The table includes 150,000 to 200,000 clones, 90% to 95% detected once. The ends were cut back, 2 bases at V and 0 bases at J, with 8 bases in the middle. CDR3 length equals 15 residues. Germline-derived CDR1 and CDR2 are SGHTA and FQGNSA. This clone was picked up one time. J is TRBJ1-5 and V is TRBV7-2; no clear D gene. This TCR derives from an adult in good health. Sample: peripheral blood, taken on day 0 of AZD1222 vaccination. The CDR3 region is CASSLWQNSNQPQHF. The CDR3 region has the DNA TGTGCCAGCAGCTTATGGCAGAATAGCAATCAGCCCCAGCATTTT.